This entry is about one TCR beta chain. The sample comes from a study of PD-1 blockade in classical Hodgkin lymphoma. Exposure to brentuximab vedotin varied, and each patient had relapsed following autologous stem cell transplantation. V lost 3 bases and J lost 7, with 8 bases in between. Germline lookup yields CDR1 SGDLS and CDR2 YYNGEE. This CDR3 region has 12 residues. Repertoires were generated with immunoSEQ multiplex PCR, while TCRdb's copy carries only in-frame clones and drops some. In the table there are around 91,000 clones, roughly 76% of which are singletons. The sequence was obtained from a human donor with classical Hodgkin lymphoma. The sample in question was peripheral blood mononuclear cells (PBMCs), obtained before the second cycle of nivolumab. The V and J genes are TRBV9 and TRBJ2-1; weak D call: TRBD1 (6 bases). DNA of the CDR3: TGTGCCAGCAGCGCGGACAGAAATGAGCAGTTCTTC. Amino acid sequence: CASSADRNEQFF.